Presented here are 20 T cell receptor beta chains from one specimen sequenced in a study of CD8 T cells in ankylosing spondylitis. One entry per CDR3 protein, called by TCRdb with MiXCR from the 5' RACE reads. Of about 270,000 distinct CDR3 sequences listed, 32% are singletons. Sequencing was carried out using blood, either unsorted or a sorted T cell fraction (not recorded which). These receptors originate from a male donor with ankylosing spondylitis or in good health (not recorded which).

Turning to this clonotype: A read error may produce the germline difference seen at one junction end. V usage is TRBV20-1 and J usage is TRBJ2-1, with TRBD1 as a possible D gene (5 bases). CDR3 length equals 13 residues. CDR1 is DFQATT and CDR2 is SNEGSKA in the germline V gene (reference sequence). The DNA for the CDR3 is TGCAGTGCTAGAGATATTGACAGCAATGACCAGTTCTTC. Its protein product is CSARDIDSNDQFF.

The J gene is TRBJ1-1, the V gene TRBV9, with D tentatively TRBD1 (5 bases). Germline CDR1 SGDLS, CDR2 YYNGEE. Deletions cut 1 base from V and 1 base from J, with 11 bases between. The CDR3 contains 15 residues. The CDR3 spells CASSVIPGANTEAFF. The CDR3 nucleotides are TGTGCCAGCAGCGTAATTCCCGGGGCGAACACTGAAGCTTTCTTT.

The J gene is TRBJ2-5, the V gene TRBV7-9; D is possibly TRBD1 or TRBD2 (5 bases each). Trimming removed 5 bases at V and 9 bases at J, with 19 bases between. CDR3 length: 14 residues. The V gene's germline CDR1 is SEHNR and CDR2 FQNEAQ (reference sequence). The chain's CDR3 is CASSTGTAPWAQYF. The DNA for the CDR3 is TGTGCCAGCAGCACCGGGACGGCTCCGTGGGCCCAGTACTTC.

This clonotype was seen a handful of times. V usage is TRBV27 and J usage is TRBJ2-6, with TRBD1 matching over 9 bases. After removal of 6 bases from V and 4 bases from J, the junction contained 4 bases not matched to a gene. The CDR3 covers 15 residues. Germline loops: CDR1 MNHEY, CDR2 SMNVEV (reference sequence). CDR3 bases: TGTGCCAGCAGCTGGACAGGGGAAGGGGCCAACGTCCTGACTTTC. Translating gives CASSWTGEGANVLTF.

Worth noting for this clonotype: One junction end does not reproduce the germline sequence, and a read error may be involved. The chain combines TRBV20-1 with TRBJ2-5, with 10 nucleotides matching TRBD2. There are 16 residues in the CDR3. CDR1 and CDR2 (germline): DFQATT, SNEGSKA (reference sequence). The CDR3 here is CCADPSGGTKSQTQYF. The CDR3 coding sequence is TGCTGTGCGGATCCTAGCGGGGGCACCAAGAGTCAGACCCAGTACTTC.

This clonotype came up once. This rearrangement joins TRBV5-1 to TRBJ2-1, with a possible D match to TRBD2 (6 bases). The ends were cut back, 2 bases at V and 4 bases at J, with 10 bases in the middle. Germline V gene data show CDR1 as SGHRS and CDR2 as YFSETQ. This CDR3 has 14 residues. Here the CDR3 DNA reads TGCGCCAGCAGCTTCGGCGGGGATTACAATGAGCAGTTCTTC. Encoded protein: CASSFGGDYNEQFF.

The CDR3 protein is CSARDVETGDPVTLHF. The CDR3 DNA follows: TGCAGTGCTAGAGACGTAGAAACAGGGGACCCTGTCACCCTCCACTTT. J is TRBJ1-6 and V is TRBV20-1; 7 nucleotides match TRBD1. Germline V gene data show CDR1 as DFQATT and CDR2 as SNEGSKA (reference sequence). The J segment lost 14 bases and the V segment lost 0 bases, leaving 16 bases of the junction unmatched. The CDR3 totals 16 residues.

The gene calls are TRBV20-1 and TRBJ2-3, with 14 nucleotides matching TRBD2. The CDR3 covers 15 residues. Germline assignment: CDR1 DFQATT and CDR2 SNEGSKA (reference sequence). V lost 4 bases and J lost 4; bases outside the gene matches: 4. CDR3 protein: CSATRLAGGSDTQYF. The CDR3 DNA sequence: TGCAGTGCTACTCGACTAGCGGGGGGGTCAGATACGCAGTATTTT.

Only a few counts were recorded for this clonotype. The chain employs TRBV12-3 or TRBV12-4 and TRBJ1-5, with 10 bases that match TRBD1. The CDR3 length is 18 residues. With V trimmed by 2 bases and J by 2 bases, 9 bases remained unmatched. CDR3 protein: CASSLSGQGERGNQPQHF. The CDR3 DNA is TGTGCCAGCAGTTTATCCGGACAGGGGGAAAGAGGCAATCAGCCCCAGCATTTT.

This clonotype turned up a few times. The V gene is TRBV5-1, the J gene TRBJ1-1, with 7 bases fitting TRBD1. From germline, CDR1 is SGHRS and CDR2 YFSETQ. This CDR3 spans 13 amino acids. Trimming cost V 4 bases and J 6 bases; bases outside gene matches: 6. The CDR3: CASSVTGTSEAFF. CDR3 sequence (DNA): TGCGCCAGCAGCGTGACAGGGACTTCTGAAGCTTTCTTT. Looking up the rest from reference TRBV5-1 and TRBJ1-1 gives the full variable domain: KAGVTQTPRYLIKTRGQQVTLSCSPISGHRSVSWYQQTPGQGLQFLFEYFSETQRNKGNFPGRFSGRQFSNSRSEMNVSTLELGDSALYLCASSVTGTSEAFFGQGTRLTVV.

This clonotype was detected only a few times. The rearrangement links TRBV5-1 to TRBJ2-5; 12 nucleotides agree with TRBD1. The CDR3 extends over 15 amino acids. Trimming cost V 0 bases and J 5 bases; bases outside gene matches: 2. Germline V CDR1 and CDR2: SGHRS, YFSETQ. This chain's CDR3 is CASSLGDRGQETQYF. In DNA form, the CDR3 reads TGCGCCAGCAGCTTGGGGGACAGGGGGCAGGAGACCCAGTACTTC.

This clonotype was picked up many times. This sequence joins TRBV20-1 and TRBJ2-7; a weak D match, TRBD1 (5 bases). The ends were cut back, 1 base at V and 6 bases at J, with 13 bases in the middle. CDR3 length: 13 residues. Germline assignment: CDR1 DFQATT and CDR2 SNEGSKA (reference sequence). In DNA form, the CDR3 reads TGCAGTGCTAGAGTACAGGCGACCGCCGAGCAGTACTTC. Its translation: CSARVQATAEQYF.

The chain carries TRBV5-1 and TRBJ1-4; D is unresolved. The CDR3 sequence is 16 residues long. V lost 4 bases and J 1 base, leaving 14 bases between the germline ends. The germline V gene has CDR1 SGHRS and CDR2 YFSETQ. CDR3 sequence reads: CASSKGATGTNEKLFF. The DNA for the CDR3 is TGCGCCAGCAGCAAGGGCGCTACCGGAACTAATGAAAAACTGTTTTTT.

This clonotype was detected a few times. The genes are TRBV5-1 and TRBJ2-7; D uncertain. CDR3 length: 11 residues. Trimming removed 4 bases at V and 4 bases at J, with 6 bases between. Germline CDR1 is SGHRS and CDR2 is YFSETQ. The CDR3 DNA reads TGCGCCAGCAGCGCGCAGTACGAGCAGTACTTC. It specifies CASSAQYEQYF.

The chain recombines TRBV28 with TRBJ2-7; 11 positions match TRBD2. V shed 5 bases and J 3 bases; nucleotides not matched to a gene: 3. The CDR3 covers 14 residues. CDR1 is MDHEN and CDR2 is SYDVKM in the germline V gene. DNA of the CDR3: TGTGCCAGCAGTCCGACTAGCGGGATCTACGAGCAGTACTTC. Its translation: CASSPTSGIYEQYF. The full variable domain, with the rest looked up from reference TRBV28 and TRBJ2-7, is DVKVTQSSRYLVKRTGEKVFLECVQDMDHENMFWYRQDPGLGLRLIYFSYDVKMKEKGDIPEGYSVSREKKERFSLILESASTNQTSMYLCASSPTSGIYEQYFGPGTRLTVT.

This clonotype was observed a single time. The J gene is TRBJ1-1, the V gene TRBV5-8, with TRBD1 identical over 10 bases. Germline V gives CDR1 SGHTS, CDR2 YDEGEE. This CDR3 has 14 amino acids. With 4 bases clipped from V and 6 bases from J, the junction kept 6 bases outside the gene matches. CDR3 in amino acids: CASSRDRGASEAFF. DNA of the CDR3: TGTGCCAGCAGCCGGGACAGGGGTGCCTCTGAAGCTTTCTTT.

CDR3: CSARGTQSHSGYTF. In nucleotides, the CDR3 is TGCAGTGCTAGAGGGACACAATCCCACTCTGGCTACACCTTC. The chain joins TRBV20-1 to TRBJ1-2, with D possibly matching TRBD1 (5 bases). With 1 base removed from V and 7 bases from J, the gap between germline ends came to 16 bases. CDR1 and CDR2 (germline): DFQATT, SNEGSKA (reference sequence). The CDR3 spans 14 residues.

The chain has TRBV20-1 and TRBJ2-1, with D perhaps TRBD2 (7 bases). V gave up 6 bases and J gave up 12 bases, with 15 bases separating them. CDR1 is DFQATT, CDR2 SNEGSKA, per germline (reference sequence). The length of the CDR3 is 11 residues. The CDR3 is CSATGGHAQFF. Written as DNA, the CDR3 is TGCAGTGCAACCGGGGGGCATGCGCAGTTCTTC.

This clonotype was counted between two and nine times. CDR3 nucleotides: TGTGCCAGCGCGCACCCAGGGGCCGCGAACACCGGGGAGCTGTTTTTT. This encodes CASAHPGAANTGELFF. The chain recombines TRBV12-3 or TRBV12-4 with TRBJ2-2; a weak D match, TRBD1 (6 bases). Trimming cost V 8 bases and J 0 bases, with 16 bases left between them. This CDR3 is 16 amino acids long.

V usage is TRBV20-1 and J usage is TRBJ1-2; 11 bases fit TRBD1. This CDR3 is built from 15 residues. V shed 0 bases, J shed 7 bases, and the junction held 7 bases outside the gene matches. Looked up from germline, CDR1 is DFQATT and CDR2 is SNEGSKA (reference sequence). As DNA, the CDR3 is TGCAGTGCTAGAGATGGGGGACAGGGGGTGGGTGGCTACACCTTC. It translates to CSARDGGQGVGGYTF.